The following is a T cell receptor (beta chain) sequence with its context. Original methodology: Reference gene primer amplification in the assay estimated nucleated cell counts. Clones were sequenced by immunoSEQ multiplex PCR, and TCRdb holds only the in-frame ones, with some missing. The DNA was the basis for D and trimming; V, J and clone size are from that table. The sample has 25,000 to 30,000 clones, 84% seen once; the top ten hold roughly 15%. V was pared by 3 bases and J by 4 bases, with 16 bases between. From germline, CDR1 is LGHDT and CDR2 YNNKEL (reference sequence). The CDR3 runs 16 residues. This sample is part of a study of blood T cell repertoires in COVID-19. Study-wide context: There were acute and convalescent COVID-19 samples, and they came from the United States, Italy and Spain. T cells, B-cell-depleted T cells, or PBMCs provided the cDNA or gDNA that served as material.

Sequencing was performed on peripheral blood. The sequence was collected from a man between 70 and 80 years old with active COVID-19. This sequence joins TRBV3-1 (or the pseudogene TRBV3-2) and TRBJ2-1; weak D call: TRBD1 (6 bases). The CDR3 reads CASSQGARYPYNEQFF. In DNA, the CDR3 is TGTGCCAGCAGCCAGGGGGCCAGGTACCCGTACAATGAGCAGTTCTTC.